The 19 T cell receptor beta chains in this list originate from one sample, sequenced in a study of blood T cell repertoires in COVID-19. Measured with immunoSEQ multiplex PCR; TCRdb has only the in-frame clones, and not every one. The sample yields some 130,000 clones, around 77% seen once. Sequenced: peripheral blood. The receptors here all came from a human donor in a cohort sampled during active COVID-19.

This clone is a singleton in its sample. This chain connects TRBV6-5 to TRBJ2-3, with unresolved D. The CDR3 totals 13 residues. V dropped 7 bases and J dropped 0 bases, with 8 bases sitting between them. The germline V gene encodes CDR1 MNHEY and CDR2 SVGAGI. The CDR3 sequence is CASTYPSTDTQYF. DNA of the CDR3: TGTGCCAGCACCTATCCAAGCACAGATACGCAGTATTTT.

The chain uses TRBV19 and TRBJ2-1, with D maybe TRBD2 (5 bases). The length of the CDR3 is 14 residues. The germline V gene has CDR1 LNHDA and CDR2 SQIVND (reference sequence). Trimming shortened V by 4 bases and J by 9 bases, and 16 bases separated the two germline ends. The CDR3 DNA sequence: TGTGCCAGTAGTAGTTACGGACGCGGGCCTGAGCAGTTCTTC. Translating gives CASSSYGRGPEQFF.

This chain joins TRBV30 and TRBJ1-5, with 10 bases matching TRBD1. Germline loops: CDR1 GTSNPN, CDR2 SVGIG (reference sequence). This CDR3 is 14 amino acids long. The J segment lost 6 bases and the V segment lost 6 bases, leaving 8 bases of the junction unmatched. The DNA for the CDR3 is TGTGCCTGCGTCGGGACAGGGGATTCTCAGCCCCAGCATTTT. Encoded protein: CACVGTGDSQPQHF.

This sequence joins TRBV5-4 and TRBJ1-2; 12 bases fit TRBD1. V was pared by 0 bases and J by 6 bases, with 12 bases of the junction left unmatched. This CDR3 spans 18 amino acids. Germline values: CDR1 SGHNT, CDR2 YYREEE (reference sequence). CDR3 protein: CASSLVGQGAQEPNGYTF. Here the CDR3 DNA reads TGTGCCAGCAGCTTGGTGGGACAGGGGGCGCAGGAACCGAATGGCTACACCTTC.

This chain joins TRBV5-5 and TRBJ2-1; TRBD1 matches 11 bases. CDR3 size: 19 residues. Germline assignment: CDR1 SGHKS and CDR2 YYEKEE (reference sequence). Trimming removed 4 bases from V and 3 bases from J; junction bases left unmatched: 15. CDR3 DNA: TGTGCCAGCAGCCGTGGACAGGGGGCGCTTCGGAAAGGCTACAATGAGCAGTTCTTC. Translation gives CASSRGQGALRKGYNEQFF.

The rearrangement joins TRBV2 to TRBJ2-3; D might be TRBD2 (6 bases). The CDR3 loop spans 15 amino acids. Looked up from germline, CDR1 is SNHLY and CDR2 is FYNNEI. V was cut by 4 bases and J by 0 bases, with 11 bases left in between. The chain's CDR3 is CASSGGIASTDTQYF. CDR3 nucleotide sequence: TGTGCCAGCAGTGGCGGGATAGCTAGCACAGATACGCAGTATTTT.

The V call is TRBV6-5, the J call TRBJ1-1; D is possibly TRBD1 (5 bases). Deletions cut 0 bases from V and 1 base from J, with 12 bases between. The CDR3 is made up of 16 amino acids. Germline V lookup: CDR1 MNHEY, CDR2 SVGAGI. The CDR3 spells CASSYSRTNRNTEAFF. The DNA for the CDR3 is TGTGCCAGCAGTTACTCTAGGACAAATCGGAACACTGAAGCTTTCTTT.

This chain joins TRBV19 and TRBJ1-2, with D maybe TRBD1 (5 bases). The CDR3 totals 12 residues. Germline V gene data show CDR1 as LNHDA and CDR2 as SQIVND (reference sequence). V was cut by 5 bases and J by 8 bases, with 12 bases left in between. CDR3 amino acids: CASSSTAYGYTF. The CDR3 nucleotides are TGTGCCAGTAGTTCGACAGCTTACGGCTACACCTTC.

CDR3 coding DNA: TGTGCCAGCAGCCCACTGGGGCCCTCGGGTACCTACGAGCAGTACTTC. Its translation is CASSPLGPSGTYEQYF. The V gene is TRBV7-8, the J gene TRBJ2-7, with D perhaps matching TRBD1 (5 bases). The V gene's germline CDR1 is SGHVS and CDR2 FQNEAQ. The CDR3 loop spans 16 amino acids. V shed 5 bases and J shed 2 bases, with 19 bases lying between them.

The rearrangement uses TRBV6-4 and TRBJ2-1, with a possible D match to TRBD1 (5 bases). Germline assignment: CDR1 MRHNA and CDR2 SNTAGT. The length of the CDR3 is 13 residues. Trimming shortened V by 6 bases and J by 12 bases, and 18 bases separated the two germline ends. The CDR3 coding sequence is TGTGCCAGCAGCGGGTATAGGGGTCTTGTGCAGTTCTTC. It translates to CASSGYRGLVQFF.

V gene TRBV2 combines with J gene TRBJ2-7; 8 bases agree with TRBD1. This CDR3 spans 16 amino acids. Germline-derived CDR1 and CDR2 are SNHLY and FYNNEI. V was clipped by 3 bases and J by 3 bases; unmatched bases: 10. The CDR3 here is CASSERGAGGFYEQYF. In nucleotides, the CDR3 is TGTGCCAGCAGTGAGAGGGGAGCAGGGGGCTTCTACGAGCAGTACTTC. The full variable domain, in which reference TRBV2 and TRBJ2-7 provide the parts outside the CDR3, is EPEVTQTPSHQVTQMGQEVILRCVPISNHLYFYWYRQILGQKVEFLVSFYNNEISEKSEIFDDQFSVERPDGSNFTLKIRSTKLEDSAMYFCASSERGAGGFYEQYFGPGTRLTVT.

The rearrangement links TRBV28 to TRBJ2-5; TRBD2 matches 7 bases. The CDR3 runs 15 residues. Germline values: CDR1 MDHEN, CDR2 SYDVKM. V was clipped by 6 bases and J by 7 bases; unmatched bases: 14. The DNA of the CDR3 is TGTGCCAGCAGACCCACTAGCGATCCGTGGGGGACCCAGTACTTC. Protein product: CASRPTSDPWGTQYF.

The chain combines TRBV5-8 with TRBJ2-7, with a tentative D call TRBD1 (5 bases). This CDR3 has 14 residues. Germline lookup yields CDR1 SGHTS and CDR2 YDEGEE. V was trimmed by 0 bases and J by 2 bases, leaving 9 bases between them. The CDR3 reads CASSLEQATYEQYF. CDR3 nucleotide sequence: TGTGCCAGCAGCTTGGAACAGGCAACCTACGAGCAGTACTTC.

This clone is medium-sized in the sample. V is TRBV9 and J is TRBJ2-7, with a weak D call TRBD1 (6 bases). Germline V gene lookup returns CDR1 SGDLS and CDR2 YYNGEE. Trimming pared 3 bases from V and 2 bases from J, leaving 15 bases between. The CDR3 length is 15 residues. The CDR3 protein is CASSANTGQTYEQYF. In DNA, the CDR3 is TGTGCCAGCAGCGCCAACACCGGACAGACCTACGAGCAGTACTTC.

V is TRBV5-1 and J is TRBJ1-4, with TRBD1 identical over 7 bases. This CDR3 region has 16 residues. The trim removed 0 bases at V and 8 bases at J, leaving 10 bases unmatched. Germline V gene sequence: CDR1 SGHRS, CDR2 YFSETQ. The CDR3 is CASSLGPGQTSEKLFF. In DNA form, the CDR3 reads TGCGCCAGCAGCTTGGGTCCGGGACAGACAAGCGAAAAACTGTTTTTT.

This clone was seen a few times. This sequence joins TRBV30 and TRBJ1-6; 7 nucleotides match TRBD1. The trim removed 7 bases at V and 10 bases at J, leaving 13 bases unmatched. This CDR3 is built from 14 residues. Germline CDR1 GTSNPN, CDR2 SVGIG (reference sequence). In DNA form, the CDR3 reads TGTGCCTTCAATCTGCTGACAGGGACCTCACCCCTCCACTTT. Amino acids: CAFNLLTGTSPLHF.

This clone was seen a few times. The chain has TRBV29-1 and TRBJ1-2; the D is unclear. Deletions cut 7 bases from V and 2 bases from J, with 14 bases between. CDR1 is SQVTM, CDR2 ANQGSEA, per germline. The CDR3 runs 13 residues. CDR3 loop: CSAPKSENYGYTF. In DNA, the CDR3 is TGCAGCGCCCCGAAAAGTGAGAACTATGGCTACACCTTC.

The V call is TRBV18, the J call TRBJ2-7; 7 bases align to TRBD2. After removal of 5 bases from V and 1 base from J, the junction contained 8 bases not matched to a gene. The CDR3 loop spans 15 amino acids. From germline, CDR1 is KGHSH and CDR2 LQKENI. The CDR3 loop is CASSSGGKGSYEQYF. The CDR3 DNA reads TGTGCCAGCTCATCCGGGGGGAAAGGGTCCTACGAGCAGTACTTC. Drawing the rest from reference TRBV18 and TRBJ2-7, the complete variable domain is NAGVMQNPRHLVRRRGQEARLRCSPMKGHSHVYWYRQLPEEGLKFMVYLQKENIIDESGMPKERFSAEFPKEGPSILRIQQVVRGDSAAYFCASSSGGKGSYEQYFGPGTRLTVT.

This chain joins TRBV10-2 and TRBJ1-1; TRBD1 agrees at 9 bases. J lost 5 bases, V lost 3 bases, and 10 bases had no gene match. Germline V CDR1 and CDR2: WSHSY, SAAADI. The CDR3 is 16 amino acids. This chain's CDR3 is CASSDWDRVSDTEAFF. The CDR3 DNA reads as TGCGCCAGCAGTGACTGGGACAGGGTAAGCGATACTGAAGCTTTCTTT.